The rows below give T cell receptor beta chains drawn from one sample of a study of shared T cell receptors in the human thymus. TCRdb keeps only in-frame clones here, not all; method: immunoSEQ multiplex PCR. The sample includes about 610,000 clones, more than 75% of them seen just once. The same sample was also studied in work on human thymus T cells.

The material sequenced was thymocytes. These receptors all stem from a boy less than two years old with a congenital heart defect. Both conserved end residues are part of each CDR3. D genes are given only for firm matches. Size tells how often a clone was seen (once, few, many) or the class of an expanded clone, and some rows leave it out.

j_call clone_size d_call v_call cdr3_aa cdr3_nt
TRBJ2-1 NA TRBD1 TRBV5-1 CASSWGQRTHNEQFF TGCGCCAGCAGCTGGGGACAGCGTACCCACAATGAGCAGTTCTTC
TRBJ2-1 NA NA TRBV30 CAWSSEMTFYNEQFF TGTGCCTGGAGTTCTGAGATGACTTTTTACAATGAGCAGTTCTTC
TRBJ2-7 NA TRBD2 TRBV28 CASSLRTSGRAPVYEQYF TGTGCCAGCAGTCTGAGGACTAGCGGGAGGGCCCCAGTCTACGAGCAGTACTTC
TRBJ2-3 NA TRBD2 TRBV7-7 CASSLGEGTDTQYF TGTGCCAGCAGCTTAGGGGAGGGAACAGATACGCAGTATTTT
TRBJ2-5 NA NA TRBV7-2 CASSSPKPLTKQETQYF TGTGCCAGCAGCTCCCCCAAGCCCTTAACGAAACAAGAGACCCAGTACTTC
TRBJ1-1 NA NA TRBV18 CASSQQGNTEAFF TGTGCCAGCTCACAACAGGGGAACACTGAAGCTTTCTTT
TRBJ1-1 NA NA TRBV19 CASSIDQGPGRMNTEAFF TGTGCCAGTAGTATAGATCAGGGGCCAGGGAGAATGAACACTGAAGCTTTCTTT
TRBJ2-7 NA TRBD1 TRBV20-1 CSAGTVYEQYF TGCAGTGCCGGGACAGTTTACGAGCAGTACTTC
TRBJ1-1 NA NA TRBV29-1 CSAQGHSNTEAFF TGCAGCGCCCAGGGCCATTCGAACACTGAAGCTTTCTTT
TRBJ1-2 NA NA TRBV29-1 CSVEGGGGHGYTF TGCAGCGTTGAGGGTGGGGGAGGACATGGCTACACCTTC
TRBJ2-1 NA TRBD2 TRBV7-7 CASSQTSAKEQFF TGTGCTAGCAGCCAGACTAGCGCGAAAGAGCAGTTCTTC
TRBJ2-3 NA NA TRBV30 CAWSGDLKYTQYF TGTGCCTGGAGCGGGGACTTAAAATATACGCAGTATTTT
TRBJ2-3 NA NA TRBV12-5 CASGLVRFGGSSTDTQYF TGTGCTAGTGGTTTGGTAAGGTTCGGGGGATCTAGCACAGATACGCAGTATTTT
TRBJ1-1 NA NA TRBV27 CASSSPHTGFTEAFF TGTGCCAGCAGTTCCCCGCATACAGGGTTTACTGAAGCTTTCTTT
TRBJ2-1 NA NA TRBV25-1 CASSGGPPEQFF TGTGCCAGCAGCGGAGGCCCGCCTGAGCAGTTCTTC
TRBJ2-3 NA TRBD2 TRBV5-1 CASSGGLAETDTQYF TGCGCCAGCAGCGGGGGACTAGCGGAGACAGATACGCAGTATTTT
TRBJ2-1 NA NA TRBV20-1 CSASLRDEQFF TGCAGTGCCTCCTTGAGGGATGAGCAGTTCTTC
TRBJ2-5 NA TRBD1 TRBV9 CASSVGDRAPAQETQYF TGTGCCAGCAGCGTAGGGGACAGGGCACCGGCCCAAGAGACCCAGTACTTC
TRBJ2-7 NA TRBD2 TRBV7-4 CASSSGTSGNDEQYF TGTGCCAGCAGCTCCGGGACTAGCGGGAACGACGAGCAGTACTTC
TRBJ1-2 NA NA TRBV6-5 CASSYRGYGYPF TGTGCCAGCAGTTACAGGGGCTATGGCTACCCCTTC
TRBJ2-7 NA NA TRBV12-2 CASRLGQPRNSYEQYF TGTGCAAGTCGCTTAGGACAGCCCCGAAACTCCTACGAGCAGTACTTC
TRBJ2-3 NA TRBD1 TRBV7-9 CASPTGDPDTQYF TGTGCCAGCCCGACAGGGGACCCAGATACGCAGTATTTT
TRBJ1-2 NA TRBD1 TRBV29-1 CSVETGGDYGYTF TGCAGCGTTGAGACAGGGGGGGACTATGGCTACACCTTC
TRBJ2-1 once NA TRBV27 CASSLSRGLYANEQFF TGTGCCAGCAGTTTATCGCGGGGACTCTACGCCAATGAGCAGTTCTTC
TRBJ2-7 NA NA TRBV14 CASSQDQTSGAFSYEQYF TGTGCCAGCAGCCAAGACCAAACTTCCGGAGCCTTCTCCTACGAGCAGTACTTC
TRBJ2-7 NA TRBD2 TRBV14 CASSPLADSYEQYF TGTGCCAGCAGCCCACTAGCGGACTCCTACGAGCAGTACTTC
TRBJ2-1 NA NA TRBV21-1 CASSKGTSGRVDNEQFF TGTGCCAGCAGCAAAGGGACTAGCGGGAGGGTCGATAATGAGCAGTTCTTC
TRBJ1-4 NA NA TRBV4-1 CASSHPFTGRGEKLFF TGCGCCAGCAGCCACCCCTTTACAGGGCGGGGGGAAAAACTGTTTTTT
TRBJ2-1 few TRBD2 TRBV28 CASSLGPSGSYNEQFF TGTGCCAGCAGTTTGGGGCCTAGCGGGAGCTACAATGAGCAGTTCTTC
TRBJ2-1 NA TRBD2 TRBV14 CASSQDTTSGTYNEQFF TGTGCCAGCAGCCAAGATACGACTAGCGGGACCTACAATGAGCAGTTCTTC
TRBJ2-1 NA TRBD1 TRBV4-3 CASSRRSSTGVKNEQFF TGCGCCAGCAGCCGACGGTCCTCCACAGGGGTGAAAAATGAGCAGTTCTTC
TRBJ2-5 NA TRBD1 TRBV5-1 CASREAGGLQETQYF TGCGCCAGCAGAGAGGCAGGGGGCCTACAAGAGACCCAGTACTTC
TRBJ2-5 NA NA TRBV14 CASSLNAVEIVGETQYF TGTGCCAGCAGCCTCAACGCGGTGGAGATCGTTGGAGAGACCCAGTACTTC
TRBJ2-1 once TRBD2 TRBV7-3 CASSLFSSGRLNEQFF TGTGCCAGCAGCTTATTCTCTAGCGGGAGGTTAAATGAGCAGTTCTTC
TRBJ2-7 NA TRBD2 TRBV4-2 CASSQVVAGGAYEQYF TGTGCCAGCAGCCAAGTAGTTGCGGGAGGCGCCTACGAGCAGTACTTC
TRBJ2-5 NA NA TRBV20-1 CSAGGQTQYF TGCAGTGCGGGAGGTCAGACCCAGTACTTC
TRBJ2-7 few NA TRBV7-8 CASSPKPSDSDEPSTYEQYF TGTGCCAGCAGCCCCAAACCCTCGGACAGTGATGAGCCCTCAACCTACGAGCAGTACTTC
TRBJ2-1 NA TRBD2 TRBV28 CASSPTGTSGRPTLDEQFF TGTGCCAGCAGCCCTACCGGGACTAGCGGGAGGCCCACCTTGGATGAGCAGTTCTTC
TRBJ2-1 NA NA TRBV2 CASSDCRGDEQFF TGTGCCAGCAGTGATTGTCGCGGCGATGAGCAGTTCTTC
TRBJ2-7 NA TRBD2 TRBV7-2 CASSLGGVAGGRGEQYF TGTGCCAGCAGCTTGGGGGGGGTAGCGGGAGGGCGGGGCGAGCAGTACTTC
TRBJ1-1 NA TRBD1 TRBV7-9 CASSPGGGQGATSDTEAFF TGTGCCAGCAGCCCCGGGGGGGGACAGGGGGCGACCTCGGACACTGAAGCTTTCTTT
TRBJ2-7 NA NA TRBV11-2 CASSFLATYEQYF TGTGCCAGCAGCTTCTTGGCAACCTACGAGCAGTACTTC
TRBJ2-1 NA TRBD2 TRBV4-2 CASSQGQTSGSYEQFF TGTGCCAGCAGCCAAGGTCAGACTAGCGGGAGCTATGAGCAGTTCTTC
TRBJ2-2 NA NA TRBV19 CASTPSTGLRGNTGELFF TGTGCCAGTACCCCCTCGACAGGTCTCCGCGGGAACACCGGGGAGCTGTTTTTT
TRBJ2-7 NA NA TRBV28 CASSFPRYEQYF TGTGCCAGCAGTTTCCCCCGTTACGAGCAGTACTTC
TRBJ2-7 NA NA TRBV6-1 CASSTYEQYF TGTGCCAGCAGCACCTACGAGCAGTACTTC
TRBJ1-5 NA TRBD1 TRBV2 CASSLPGQDFLGSNQPQHF TGTGCCAGCAGTCTCCCGGGACAGGACTTCCTGGGGAGCAATCAGCCCCAGCATTTT
TRBJ2-7 NA TRBD2 TRBV23-1 CARGLAGGREQYF TGCGCCAGGGGACTAGCGGGAGGACGCGAGCAGTACTTC
TRBJ2-7 NA TRBD1 TRBV6-1 CASSEIRDRGYEQYF TGTGCCAGCAGTGAAATCCGGGACAGGGGTTACGAGCAGTACTTC
TRBJ2-5 NA TRBD2 TRBV2 CASRPLAGVVQETQYF TGTGCCAGCAGACCACTAGCGGGAGTGGTCCAAGAGACCCAGTACTTC
TRBJ2-3 NA NA TRBV4-2 CASSPRLPTHHTDTQYF TGTGCCAGCAGCCCTCGACTACCCACACACCACACAGATACGCAGTATTTT
TRBJ1-4 few TRBD1 TRBV18 CASSPEQGNEKLFF TGTGCCAGCTCACCTGAACAGGGGAATGAAAAACTGTTTTTT
TRBJ2-2 NA NA TRBV10-1 CASSEPVAEWYNTGELFF TGCGCCAGCAGTGAGCCTGTAGCGGAATGGTATAACACCGGGGAGCTGTTTTTT
TRBJ2-2 NA TRBD1 TRBV6-6 CASSYSGQGELFF TGTGCCAGCAGTTACTCGGGACAGGGGGAGCTGTTTTTT